This TCR beta chain stems from a study of shared clonotypes between healthy human individuals. V was cut by 4 bases and J by 2 bases, with 16 bases left in between. The CDR3 length is 16 residues. Germline CDR1 reads SGHDT; CDR2 reads YYEEEE. Assay used: immunoSEQ multiplex PCR; TCRdb lists only in-frame clones, some missing. In the table there are 2 million to 3 million clones, 90% to 95% of which are singletons. The specimen was naive CD4+ T cells sorted from blood. Subset described: CD45RA+ positively selected. The chain joins TRBV5-6 to TRBJ1-5; D gene ambiguous. This TCR came from a man between 18 and 29 years old in good health. CDR3 loop: CASSLRTVDGNQPQHF. DNA of the CDR3: TGTGCCAGCAGCCTACGGACGGTTGATGGCAATCAGCCCCAGCATTTT. The whole variable domain, remainder taken from reference TRBV5-6 and TRBJ1-5, is DAGVTQSPTHLIKTRGQQVTLRCSPKSGHDTVSWYQQALGQGPQFIFQYYEEEERQRGNFPDRFSGHQFPNYSSELNVNALLLGDSALYLCASSLRTVDGNQPQHFGDGTRLSIL.